This T cell receptor (beta chain) emerged from a study of CD8+CD57+ T cells in acquired aplastic anemia. About the research overall: Sorted CD4+ and CD8+ cells gave a mean 3.2 ug DNA, range roughly 0.2 to 27.4 ug.

Many counts were recorded for this clonotype. Previously, flow cytometry had revealed CD8+CD57+ cell expansion in the patients chosen for sequencing. Acquired aplastic anemia of severe grade affected all patients. The V gene end was trimmed by 5 bases and the J gene end by 12 bases; junction bases not matched to a gene: 9. This CDR3 is 13 amino acids long. Using genomic DNA as the template, TCR beta VDJ and CDR3 profiling was carried out. TCRdb recomputed calls from the reads with MiXCR, one row per CDR3 protein. The table shows about 120,000 distinct CDR3 sequences, with approximately 41% occurring only once.

The material sequenced was sorted CD4+, CD8+, or CD8+CD57+ T cells (not recorded which) from PBMCs. The chain recombines TRBV12-3 or TRBV12-4 with TRBJ2-1; 8 bases agree with TRBD2. The TCR comes from a human donor with aplastic anemia. The CDR3 here is CASSRGGLDWQFF. CDR3 nucleotide sequence: TGTGCCAGCAGTCGGGGGGGCCTGGATTGGCAGTTCTTC.